A single sample is the source of the 6 T cell receptor beta chains below, sequenced in a study of blood T cell repertoires in COVID-19 (dated by TCRdb to the early 2020s). Library preparation used the immunoSEQ multiplex PCR assay. TCRdb stores this immuneACCESS table with in-frame sequences only. Part of the clones is absent; in the studies checked, under half of the shortfall reflects unresolved V genes, and no reason is known for the rest. The sample table records some 100,000 clones; 74% of these occur just once. Roughly 4% of the sample comes from the top ten. Sequencing was done on a sample of peripheral blood. Receptors were obtained from a man aged 65-85 years with COVID-19, enrolled during active disease.

The rearrangement links TRBV7-2 to TRBJ1-5; no clear D. Trimming pared 1 base from V and 7 bases from J, leaving 8 bases between. The length of the CDR3 is 13 residues. Germline CDR1 is SGHTA and CDR2 is FQGNSA. CDR3 loop: CASSLVAVQPQHF. The CDR3 DNA reads as TGTGCCAGCAGCTTAGTAGCGGTGCAGCCCCAGCATTTT.

This clone was observed a few times. The chain couples TRBV19 to TRBJ2-4; the D gene is possibly TRBD2 (6 bases). Germline V gene lookup returns CDR1 LNHDA and CDR2 SQIVND (reference sequence). The CDR3 sequence is 16 residues long. Trimming took 1 base from V and 9 from J, leaving 19 bases between them. CDR3: CASSIAQDQMGGIQYF. The CDR3 region has the DNA TGTGCCAGTAGTATAGCACAGGACCAAATGGGAGGCATTCAGTACTTC.

The V and J genes are TRBV28 and TRBJ2-7; D is unresolved. V was pared by 5 bases and J by 0 bases, with 11 bases between. Per the germline V gene, CDR1 is MDHEN and CDR2 is SYDVKM. The CDR3 spans 14 residues. CDR3 nucleotides: TGTGCCAGCAGTGATTATCTAAGCTCCTACGAGCAGTACTTC. Amino acids: CASSDYLSSYEQYF.

The chain joins TRBV28 to TRBJ1-4; TRBD1 matches at 8 bases. The CDR3 covers 14 residues. V trimming: 5 bases; J trimming: 5 bases; junction bases outside the gene matches: 4. CDR1 is MDHEN and CDR2 is SYDVKM in the germline V gene. The CDR3 nucleotides are TGTGCCAGCAGTCGGACAGGGCCGAATGAAAAACTGTTTTTT. This gives the protein CASSRTGPNEKLFF.

The chain has TRBV13 and TRBJ2-7, with D unclear. Trimming stripped 3 bases from V and 5 bases from J, with 5 bases between. This CDR3 region has 11 residues. Germline V gene data show CDR1 as PRHDT and CDR2 as FYEKMQ (reference sequence). The CDR3 sequence is CASSFGNEQYF. In DNA, the CDR3 is TGTGCCAGCAGCTTCGGTAACGAGCAGTACTTC. The variable domain in full, with the rest retrieved from reference TRBV13 and TRBJ2-7, is AAGVIQSPRHLIKEKRETATLKCYPIPRHDTVYWYQQGPGQDPQFLISFYEKMQSDKGSIPDRFSAQQFSDYHSELNMSSLELGDSALYFCASSFGNEQYFGPGTRLTVT.

The J gene is TRBJ2-2, the V gene TRBV24-1; TRBD2 matches at 13 bases. The germline V gene encodes CDR1 KGHDR and CDR2 SFDVKD. The ends lost 5 bases at V and 5 bases at J; junction bases unmatched: 1. This CDR3 region has 15 residues. CDR3 region: CATSGLAGGTGELFF. In nucleotides, the CDR3 is TGTGCCACCAGTGGACTAGCGGGAGGAACCGGGGAGCTGTTTTTT.